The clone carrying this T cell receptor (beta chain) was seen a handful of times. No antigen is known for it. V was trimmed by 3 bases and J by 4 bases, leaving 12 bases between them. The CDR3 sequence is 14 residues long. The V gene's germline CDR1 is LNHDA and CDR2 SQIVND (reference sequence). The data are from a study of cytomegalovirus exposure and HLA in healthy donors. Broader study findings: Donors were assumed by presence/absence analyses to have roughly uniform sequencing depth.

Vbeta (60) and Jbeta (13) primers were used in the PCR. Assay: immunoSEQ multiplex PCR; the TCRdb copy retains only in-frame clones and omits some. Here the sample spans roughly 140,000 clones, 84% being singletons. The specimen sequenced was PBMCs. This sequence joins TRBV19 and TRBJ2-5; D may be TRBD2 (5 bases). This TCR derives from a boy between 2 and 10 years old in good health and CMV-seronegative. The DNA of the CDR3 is TGTGCCAGTAGTATTGGGAGTTCGTCAGAGACCCAGTACTTC. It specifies CASSIGSSSETQYF.